A single sample is the source of the 2 T cell receptor beta chains below, sequenced in a study of blood T cell repertoires in COVID-19. The assay was immunoSEQ multiplex PCR, and TCRdb's table has in-frame clones only and misses some. The data show tens of thousands of clones, roughly four fifths seen once. Sequencing used peripheral blood. Every receptor here comes from a woman aged 50 to 65 with active or convalescent COVID-19.

The V and J genes are TRBV2 and TRBJ2-4; 12 nucleotides match TRBD2. The CDR3 is made up of 14 amino acids. V shed 10 bases and J 5 bases; nucleotides not matched to a gene: 6. Germline lookup yields CDR1 SNHLY and CDR2 FYNNEI. The CDR3 nucleotides read TGTGCCACACGACTAGCGGGAGTGGAAAACATTCAGTACTTC. Its protein is CATRLAGVENIQYF. Supplemented by reference TRBV2 and TRBJ2-4, the full variable domain reads EPEVTQTPSHQVTQMGQEVILRCVPISNHLYFYWYRQILGQKVEFLVSFYNNEISEKSEIFDDQFSVERPDGSNFTLKIRSTKLEDSAMYFCATRLAGVENIQYFGAGTRLSVL.

J is TRBJ1-4 and V is TRBV6-2 or TRBV6-3; D possibly corresponds to TRBD1 (6 bases). Trimming left V 2 bases short and J 4 bases short, with 11 bases between. The CDR3 spans 15 residues. The germline gives CDR1 MNHEY, CDR2 SVGEGT. CDR3 loop: CASSYGQLYNEKLFF. DNA of the CDR3: TGTGCCAGCAGTTACGGACAGCTTTATAATGAAAAACTGTTTTTT.